What follows are 21 T cell receptor beta chains derived from one specimen sequenced in a study of OX40 agonist ivuxolimab in advanced cancers. Sequencing used immunoSEQ multiplex PCR; TCRdb keeps in-frame clones, though not all of them. This table holds tens of thousands of clones, 82% found once. Sequences were derived from CD4+ or CD8+ T cells sorted from blood, sampled in a trial of the OX40 agonist ivuxolimab. Receptors were obtained from an adult with an advanced solid tumor such as melanoma, head and neck, liver or kidney cancer.

The rearrangement joins TRBV6-5 to TRBJ1-6; D remains unclear. V was shortened by 6 bases and J by 3 bases, with 9 bases between the two germline ends. The germline CDR1 and CDR2 sequences are MNHEY and SVGAGI. CDR3 length: 14 residues. The CDR3 reads CASRWGRYNSPLHF. Written as DNA, the CDR3 is TGTGCCAGCAGATGGGGTCGCTATAATTCACCCCTCCACTTT.

The J gene is TRBJ1-1, the V gene TRBV14; D is ambiguous. CDR1 and CDR2 (germline): SGHDN, FVKESK. There are 13 residues in the CDR3. Trimming took off 4 bases at V and 1 base at J, with 7 bases between the two ends. The CDR3 DNA is TGTGCCAGCAGCCTGAATCAGAACACTGAAGCTTTCTTT. Translated: CASSLNQNTEAFF.

This chain links TRBV19 with TRBJ1-5, with TRBD1 matching 12 bases. This CDR3 has 16 residues. Per germline, CDR1 LNHDA and CDR2 SQIVND (reference sequence). Unmatched junction bases numbered 3, after V lost 6 bases and J lost 0 bases. As DNA, the CDR3 is TGTGCCAGTAGGGGACAGGGGGCAAATAGCAATCAGCCCCAGCATTTT. Amino acid sequence: CASRGQGANSNQPQHF. Full variable domain (missing parts from reference TRBV19 and TRBJ1-5): DGGITQSPKYLFRKEGQNVTLSCEQNLNHDAMYWYRQDPGQGLRLIYYSQIVNDFQKGDIAEGYSVSREKKESFPLTVTSAQKNPTAFYLCASRGQGANSNQPQHFGDGTRLSIL.

This clone was counted between two and nine times. This chain connects TRBV7-9 to TRBJ2-2, with 7 bases lining up with TRBD1. Germline assignment: CDR1 SEHNR and CDR2 FQNEAQ (reference sequence). CDR3 length equals 17 residues. Trimming cost V 0 bases and J 0 bases; bases outside gene matches: 4. CDR3 amino acids: CASSLAPGTANTGELFF. CDR3 DNA: TGTGCCAGCAGCTTAGCCCCCGGGACAGCGAACACCGGGGAGCTGTTTTTT.

The chain links TRBV19 to TRBJ1-3; the D is unclear. This CDR3 spans 15 amino acids. CDR1 and CDR2 (germline): LNHDA, SQIVND (reference sequence). Trimming removed 1 base from V and 0 bases from J, with 7 bases in between. In DNA form, the CDR3 reads TGTGCCAGTAGTATAGGGCTCCACTCTGGAAACACCATATATTTT. Amino acids: CASSIGLHSGNTIYF. The full variable domain, its missing parts supplied by reference TRBV19 and TRBJ1-3, is DGGITQSPKYLFRKEGQNVTLSCEQNLNHDAMYWYRQDPGQGLRLIYYSQIVNDFQKGDIAEGYSVSREKKESFPLTVTSAQKNPTAFYLCASSIGLHSGNTIYFGEGSWLTVV.

V and J are TRBV7-2 and TRBJ1-5; D unclear. The V end lost 4 bases, the J end lost 0 bases, and 7 bases lay between the germline ends. Germline V gives CDR1 SGHTA, CDR2 FQGNSA. The CDR3 is made up of 14 amino acids. CDR3 DNA: TGTGCCAGCAGCTACAAATATAGCAATCAGCCCCAGCATTTT. This encodes CASSYKYSNQPQHF.

The V gene is TRBV9, the J gene TRBJ2-7, with D possibly matching TRBD2 (7 bases). The CDR3 contains 15 residues. Germline loops: CDR1 SGDLS, CDR2 YYNGEE. V was shortened by 3 bases and J by 2 bases, with 15 bases between the two germline ends. The CDR3 protein is CASSEGGDRTYEQYF. CDR3 DNA sequence: TGTGCCAGCAGCGAGGGGGGGGACCGAACCTACGAGCAGTACTTC.

This chain uses TRBV4-1 with TRBJ1-4; 7 bases are a match to TRBD1. The CDR3 loop spans 19 amino acids. Per germline, CDR1 MGHRA and CDR2 YSYEKL. J was trimmed by 5 bases and V by 0 bases; bases with no gene match: 15. CDR3 sequence: CASSQDLRGGRRVNEKLFF. CDR3 DNA: TGCGCCAGCAGCCAAGATTTACGAGGGGGCAGGAGGGTGAATGAAAAACTGTTTTTT.

On this clone: Other nucleotide sequences in the sample specify the same CDR3. CDR3 coding DNA: TGCAGTGCCGCATACAATGAGCAGTTCTTC. Protein sequence: CSAAYNEQFF. The chain employs TRBV20-1 and TRBJ2-1, with unresolved D. This CDR3 comprises 10 residues. The germline V gene has CDR1 DFQATT and CDR2 SNEGSKA (reference sequence). Trimming took 6 bases from V and 4 from J, leaving 4 bases between them.

In this sample, this clone turned up a few times. The chain couples TRBV7-2 to TRBJ2-1, with 15 bases lining up with TRBD2. V gave up 7 bases and J gave up 10 bases; unmatched junction bases: 5. The CDR3 is 14 amino acids. The germline CDR1 and CDR2 sequences are SGHTA and FQGNSA. The CDR3 DNA sequence: TGTGCCAGCATCGGGACTAGCGGGAGGACAGAGCAGTTCTTC. Translating gives CASIGTSGRTEQFF.

The V call is TRBV7-9, the J call TRBJ2-5, with 9 bases that match TRBD2. CDR1 SEHNR and CDR2 FQNEAQ come from the germline V gene (reference sequence). J was trimmed by 2 bases and V by 4 bases; bases with no gene match: 11. The CDR3 contains 17 residues. CDR3 protein: CASSSHLAGTPQETQYF. CDR3 in DNA: TGTGCCAGCAGCTCGCATCTAGCGGGGACGCCTCAAGAGACCCAGTACTTC.

The CDR3 sequence is CASSPSSETQYF. For the CDR3, the DNA is TGTGCCAGCAGCCCTAGTAGTGAGACCCAGTACTTC. The chain couples TRBV7-9 to TRBJ2-5; unclear D gene. V lost 5 bases to trimming and J lost 5 bases, with 9 bases between them. The CDR3 is 12 amino acids. Germline loops: CDR1 SEHNR, CDR2 FQNEAQ (reference sequence).

The chain uses TRBV2 and TRBJ1-5; D unclear. The ends were cut back, 7 bases at V and 6 bases at J, with 13 bases in the middle. Germline V gene data show CDR1 as SNHLY and CDR2 as FYNNEI. This CDR3 has 13 amino acids. CDR3: CASNDDFSQPQHF. The CDR3 nucleotides are TGTGCCAGCAACGATGACTTCAGTCAGCCCCAGCATTTT.

The chain joins TRBV27 to TRBJ1-5, with TRBD1 as a possible D gene (5 bases). V lost 5 bases and J lost 5, with 10 bases in between. The CDR3 length is 13 residues. The germline CDR1 and CDR2 sequences are MNHEY and SMNVEV (reference sequence). The CDR3 protein is CASSEGAHQPQHF. Written as DNA, the CDR3 is TGTGCCAGCAGTGAAGGGGCCCATCAGCCCCAGCATTTT.

The CDR3 here is CASSLVTIGNEQFF. The CDR3 nucleotides are TGTGCCAGTAGTTTGGTGACTATTGGGAATGAGCAGTTCTTC. The J gene is TRBJ2-1, the V gene TRBV19, with a weak D call TRBD2 (5 bases). V shed 5 bases and J shed 7 bases, with 15 bases lying between them. The CDR3 is 14 amino acids. Germline V CDR1 and CDR2: LNHDA, SQIVND (reference sequence).

The chain combines TRBV4-3 with TRBJ1-4; TRBD1 matches 7 bases. Looked up from germline, CDR1 is LGHNA and CDR2 is YSLEER. The CDR3 sequence is 18 residues long. The J segment lost 3 bases and the V segment lost 4 bases, leaving 14 bases of the junction unmatched. In DNA, the CDR3 is TGCGCCAGCAGCCCCGCCGGAGGAGGGGGCAGAGCTAATGAAAAACTGTTTTTT. Protein: CASSPAGGGGRANEKLFF.

The chain links TRBV18 to TRBJ2-3; D unresolved. Germline V gene lookup returns CDR1 KGHSH and CDR2 LQKENI. The CDR3 sequence is 14 residues long. V was shortened by 2 bases and J by 0 bases, with 6 bases between the two germline ends. The CDR3 coding sequence is TGTGCCAGCTCACCAATGGGGAGCACAGATACGCAGTATTTT. Translating gives CASSPMGSTDTQYF.

Written as DNA, the CDR3 is TGTGCCAGCAGTGCTCCGGACAGCTCCTACGAGCAGTACTTC. Translating gives CASSAPDSSYEQYF. This chain uses TRBV6-5 with TRBJ2-7, with D possibly matching TRBD1 (6 bases). The germline V gene has CDR1 MNHEY and CDR2 SVGAGI. V was pared by 5 bases and J by 0 bases, with 11 bases between. The CDR3 contains 14 residues.

This clone occurred once. The genes are TRBV4-3 and TRBJ2-7, with TRBD2 identical over 11 bases. Looked up from germline, CDR1 is LGHNA and CDR2 is YSLEER. The CDR3 has 17 residues. V lost 1 base, J lost 3 bases, and 8 bases stayed unmatched. CDR3 coding DNA: TGCGCCAGCAGCCAAGTCGGAGGACTAGCGGGTCGCTACGAGCAGTACTTC. It specifies CASSQVGGLAGRYEQYF.

The chain employs TRBV5-1 and TRBJ1-6, with D possibly being TRBD1 (6 bases). CDR3 length: 16 residues. V lost 4 bases and J 2 bases, leaving 13 bases between the germline ends. Germline V gene sequence: CDR1 SGHRS, CDR2 YFSETQ. CDR3: CASSAQGSTYNSPLHF. In nucleotides, the CDR3 is TGCGCCAGCAGCGCTCAGGGGAGCACCTATAATTCACCCCTCCACTTT.

The sample holds a few counts of this clone. The rearrangement uses TRBV27 and TRBJ2-7; the match to TRBD2 covers 12 bases. The trim removed 3 bases at V and 4 bases at J, leaving 1 base unmatched. Germline CDR1 reads MNHEY; CDR2 reads SMNVEV (reference sequence). This CDR3 is 14 amino acids long. The CDR3 is CASSFTSGRYEQYF. CDR3 DNA: TGTGCCAGCAGTTTTACTAGCGGGAGGTACGAGCAGTACTTC.